The T cell receptor (beta chain) described here comes from a study of regulatory T cells in long-lasting Graves disease. Study-level findings and limits: Repertoires from persistent disease leaned toward TRBV28, TRBJ1-2 and TRBJ2-5. Newly diagnosed Graves' patients had higher TCR diversity than persistent ones.

Building the TCR beta libraries relied on iRepertoire HTBI primers, and CDR3 regions underwent Arm-PCR. In TCRdb, the multiplex PCR reads were re-called with MiXCR into one record per CDR3 protein. The repertoire consists of under 450,000 distinct CDR3 sequences, with 16% occurring once and the leading ten covering 20% to 25%. CDR1 is MNHNS, CDR2 SASEGT, per germline. This CDR3 contains 14 residues. V was cut by 8 bases and J by 6 bases, with 17 bases left in between. This clonotype was detected ten times or more. Its antigen is unknown. The time point denotes: newly diagnosed GD, antithyroid drugs for less than 3 months. RNA from PBMCs was the source of the TCR library. This same sample was also part of a study on T cells in Graves' hyperthyroidism and ophthalmopathy. That study reports: Based on clinical symptoms, serum thyroxine and TRAb, thyroid ultrasound and orbital computed tomography, diagnoses were reached. RT-PCR in the first round (using the HTBI primer set) targeted the TCR CDR3.

The TCR sequence derives from a woman aged 18-29 years with Graves disease. V gene TRBV6-1 combines with J gene TRBJ1-5; D is unresolved. The sample in question was peripheral blood mononuclear cells (PBMCs), obtained at new diagnosis, from a patient treated with antithyroid drugs. CDR3 sequence: CASRVRLDGQPQHF. Here the CDR3 DNA reads TGTGCCAGCCGGGTCAGGTTGGACGGTCAGCCCCAGCATTTT.